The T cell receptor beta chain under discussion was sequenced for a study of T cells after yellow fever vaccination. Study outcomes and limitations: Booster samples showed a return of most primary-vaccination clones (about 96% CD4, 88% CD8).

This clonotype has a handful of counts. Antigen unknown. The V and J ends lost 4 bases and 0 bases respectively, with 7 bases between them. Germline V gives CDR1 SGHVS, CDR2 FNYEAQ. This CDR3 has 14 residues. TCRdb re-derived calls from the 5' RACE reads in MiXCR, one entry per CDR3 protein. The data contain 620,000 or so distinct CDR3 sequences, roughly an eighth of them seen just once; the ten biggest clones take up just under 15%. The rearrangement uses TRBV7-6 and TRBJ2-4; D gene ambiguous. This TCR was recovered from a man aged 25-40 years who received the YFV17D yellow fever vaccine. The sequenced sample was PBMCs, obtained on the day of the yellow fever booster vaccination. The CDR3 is CASSSPGAKNIQYF. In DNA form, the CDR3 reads TGTGCCAGCAGCTCCCCAGGAGCCAAAAACATTCAGTACTTC.